This is a list of T cell receptor beta chains from one sample in a study of siplizumab effects on memory and regulatory T cells. The table came from immunoSEQ multiplex PCR; TCRdb's copy has only in-frame clones and leaves some out. The sample consists of 95,000 to 100,000 clones, approximately 91% of them appearing once. The sequencing sample was made of non-Treg CD4+ T cells sorted from blood. The receptors originated from a human donor in good health. The CDR3 runs from the conserved cysteine through the conserved F or W. Each record gives: clone size, D gene, V gene, J gene, CDR3 DNA, CDR3 protein. A D gene is named only where the DNA matches it firmly. The listing skips clone size in some rows; elsewhere it reads once, few, many or a size class.

abundance: .; d_gene: .; v_gene: TRBV9; j_gene: TRBJ1-4; CDR3nt: TGTGCCAGCAGCGTAGGGACAGTTAATGAAAAACTGTTTTTT; CDR3aa: CASSVGTVNEKLFF
abundance: .; d_gene: TRBD2; v_gene: TRBV5-4; j_gene: TRBJ2-1; CDR3nt: TGTGCCAGCAGCTCGGGGCTAGCGGTCGTCAACAATGAGCAGTTCTTC; CDR3aa: CASSSGLAVVNNEQFF
abundance: .; d_gene: .; v_gene: TRBV2; j_gene: TRBJ2-5; CDR3nt: TGTGCCAGCAGTGAAGCGTGGGATACCCAGTACTTC; CDR3aa: CASSEAWDTQYF
abundance: .; d_gene: .; v_gene: TRBV20-1; j_gene: TRBJ2-1; CDR3nt: TGCAGTGCTAGGGACAATGAGCAGTTCTTC; CDR3aa: CSARDNEQFF
abundance: .; d_gene: .; v_gene: TRBV5-8; j_gene: TRBJ2-2; CDR3nt: TGTGCCAGCATCGCGGGTTTCCAGACGAACACCGGGGAGCTGTTTTTT; CDR3aa: CASIAGFQTNTGELFF
abundance: .; d_gene: .; v_gene: TRBV6-6; j_gene: TRBJ1-2; CDR3nt: TGTGCCAGCAGCGCTGGGGGCTACACCTTC; CDR3aa: CASSAGGYTF
abundance: .; d_gene: TRBD1; v_gene: TRBV7-9; j_gene: TRBJ1-1; CDR3nt: TGTGCCAGCAGCCTTGCAACGCGACAGGGCGAAGCTTTCTTT; CDR3aa: CASSLATRQGEAFF
abundance: .; d_gene: TRBD2; v_gene: TRBV9; j_gene: TRBJ2-1; CDR3nt: TGTGCCAGCAGCTCGCGGGGGGTGAGCTCCTACAATGAGCAGTTCTTC; CDR3aa: CASSSRGVSSYNEQFF
abundance: .; d_gene: .; v_gene: TRBV5-1; j_gene: TRBJ2-7; CDR3nt: TGCGCCAGCAGCTTGCCGGGCTCAGGGCTCTCCTACGAGCAGTACTTC; CDR3aa: CASSLPGSGLSYEQYF
abundance: .; d_gene: .; v_gene: TRBV10-2; j_gene: TRBJ2-1; CDR3nt: TGCGCCAGCAGTTCACAGGGATATGAGCAGTTCTTC; CDR3aa: CASSSQGYEQFF
abundance: once; d_gene: .; v_gene: TRBV7-2; j_gene: TRBJ2-7; CDR3nt: TGTGCCAGCAGCTTCAGAAGGGTAGCGGAATTGTACTTC; CDR3aa: CASSFRRVAELYF
abundance: .; d_gene: .; v_gene: TRBV28; j_gene: TRBJ2-3; CDR3nt: TGTGCCAGCAGGCGGAGGGATACGCAGTATTTT; CDR3aa: CASRRRDTQYF
abundance: .; d_gene: TRBD1; v_gene: TRBV10-3; j_gene: TRBJ1-2; CDR3nt: TGTGCCATCAAGAAGGACAGGGAGGTTGGCTACACCTTC; CDR3aa: CAIKKDREVGYTF
abundance: .; d_gene: .; v_gene: TRBV27; j_gene: TRBJ1-5; CDR3nt: TGTGCCAGGGGGGACGGGAATCAGCCCCAGCATTTT; CDR3aa: CARGDGNQPQHF
abundance: .; d_gene: TRBD1; v_gene: TRBV6-5; j_gene: TRBJ1-1; CDR3nt: TGTGCCAGCAGCACCCTTACAGGGGCTGGCGCTTTCTTT; CDR3aa: CASSTLTGAGAFF
abundance: .; d_gene: TRBD1; v_gene: TRBV9; j_gene: TRBJ1-4; CDR3nt: TGTGCCAGCAGTACCGGACAGGGAAGGGAAAAACTGTTTTTT; CDR3aa: CASSTGQGREKLFF
abundance: .; d_gene: .; v_gene: TRBV27; j_gene: TRBJ2-1; CDR3nt: TGTGCCAGCGCTAGGGGCAATGAGCAGTTCTTC; CDR3aa: CASARGNEQFF
abundance: few; d_gene: TRBD1; v_gene: TRBV28; j_gene: TRBJ2-1; CDR3nt: TGTGCCAGCACGTTGGACAGGGGGCACAATGAGCAGTTCTTC; CDR3aa: CASTLDRGHNEQFF
abundance: .; d_gene: .; v_gene: TRBV10-3; j_gene: TRBJ1-2; CDR3nt: TGTGCCATCAGTGAGGTCAGGGCGGAGTATGGCTACACCTTC; CDR3aa: CAISEVRAEYGYTF
abundance: .; d_gene: .; v_gene: TRBV28; j_gene: TRBJ2-1; CDR3nt: TGTGCCAGCAGCTTAGTTAGTACCGGGACGGCGAGAGACAATGAGCAGTTCTTC; CDR3aa: CASSLVSTGTARDNEQFF
abundance: .; d_gene: TRBD2; v_gene: TRBV6-4; j_gene: TRBJ2-3; CDR3nt: TGTGCCAGCAGCAGACTAGCGGGAGGCCCTACGCAGTATTTT; CDR3aa: CASSRLAGGPTQYF
abundance: .; d_gene: .; v_gene: TRBV6-5; j_gene: TRBJ1-1; CDR3nt: TGTGCCAGCAGTTATTCCCAGTCCGAACCTGAAGCTTTCTTT; CDR3aa: CASSYSQSEPEAFF
abundance: .; d_gene: TRBD2; v_gene: TRBV19; j_gene: TRBJ2-1; CDR3nt: TGTGCCAGTCGGACTAGCGGGAGAGGAAATGAGCAGTTCTTC; CDR3aa: CASRTSGRGNEQFF
abundance: .; d_gene: .; v_gene: TRBV15; j_gene: TRBJ2-2; CDR3nt: TGTGCCACCAGCAGAGAGAACCCATCGAACACCGGGGAGCTGTTTTTT; CDR3aa: CATSRENPSNTGELFF
abundance: .; d_gene: .; v_gene: TRBV7-9; j_gene: TRBJ2-7; CDR3nt: TGTGCCAGCAGCTTAGCTTTGGGGGCTGACGAGTACGAGCAGTACTTC; CDR3aa: CASSLALGADEYEQYF
abundance: .; d_gene: .; v_gene: TRBV6-4; j_gene: TRBJ2-1; CDR3nt: TGTGCCAGCACCCTAGCTTCAGGCAATGAGCAGTTCTTC; CDR3aa: CASTLASGNEQFF
abundance: .; d_gene: TRBD2; v_gene: TRBV28; j_gene: TRBJ2-7; CDR3nt: TGTGCCAGCAGCACTAGCGGGAGTTTGGGTTACGAGCAGTACTTC; CDR3aa: CASSTSGSLGYEQYF
abundance: .; d_gene: .; v_gene: TRBV15; j_gene: TRBJ2-5; CDR3nt: TGTGCCACCAGCAGAGATCTGGGCCAGGGGTCTGGGGAGACCCAGTACTTC; CDR3aa: CATSRDLGQGSGETQYF
abundance: once; d_gene: .; v_gene: TRBV12-5; j_gene: TRBJ1-1; CDR3nt: TGTGCTAGTGGTCCCCCCAAGGGGTGGACTGAAGCTTTCTTT; CDR3aa: CASGPPKGWTEAFF
abundance: .; d_gene: .; v_gene: TRBV21-1; j_gene: TRBJ1-1; CDR3nt: TGTGCCAGCAGCATCATACAGGCTACGAACACTGAAGCTTTCTTT; CDR3aa: CASSIIQATNTEAFF